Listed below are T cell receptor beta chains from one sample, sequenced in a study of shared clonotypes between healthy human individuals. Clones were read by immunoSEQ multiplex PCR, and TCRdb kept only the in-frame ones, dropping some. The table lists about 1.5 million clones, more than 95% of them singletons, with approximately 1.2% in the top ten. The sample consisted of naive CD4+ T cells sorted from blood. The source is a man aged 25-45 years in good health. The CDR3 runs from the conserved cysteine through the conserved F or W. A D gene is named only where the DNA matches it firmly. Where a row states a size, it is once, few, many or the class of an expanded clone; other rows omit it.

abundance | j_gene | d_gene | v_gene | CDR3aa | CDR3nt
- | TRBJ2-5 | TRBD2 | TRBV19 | CASSINSGSGETQYF | TGTGCCAGTAGTATAAATAGCGGGAGTGGAGAGACCCAGTACTTC
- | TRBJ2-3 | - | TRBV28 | CASSPQLTSTDTQYF | TGTGCCAGCAGTCCACAGCTCACTAGCACAGATACGCAGTATTTT
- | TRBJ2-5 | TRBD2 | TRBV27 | CASKSRLAGAQETQYF | TGTGCCAGCAAATCCCGCCTGGCGGGAGCACAAGAGACCCAGTACTTC
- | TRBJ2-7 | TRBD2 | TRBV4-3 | CASSQEGGRGLEQYF | TGCGCCAGCAGCCAAGAGGGCGGGAGAGGTTTGGAGCAGTACTTC
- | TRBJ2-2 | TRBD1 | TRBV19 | CAGRTGVNTGELFF | TGTGCCGGAAGGACAGGGGTTAACACCGGGGAGCTGTTTTTT
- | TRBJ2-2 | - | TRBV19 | CASSIGRARNTGELFF | TGTGCCAGTAGTATAGGCAGGGCGCGAAACACCGGGGAGCTGTTTTTT
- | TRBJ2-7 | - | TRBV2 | CASKSVNEQYF | TGTGCCAGTAAGTCGGTCAACGAGCAGTACTTC
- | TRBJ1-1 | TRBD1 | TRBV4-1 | CASSQGPGQGFDEAFF | TGCGCCAGCAGCCAAGGCCCTGGACAGGGCTTTGATGAAGCTTTCTTT
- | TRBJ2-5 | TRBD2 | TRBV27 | CASSFRMGLAGGPSQETQYF | TGTGCCAGCAGTTTCCGAATGGGGCTAGCGGGAGGGCCGAGCCAAGAGACCCAGTACTTC
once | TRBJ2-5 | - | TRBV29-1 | CSVKKDSYGTQYF | TGCAGCGTTAAAAAGGACAGTTATGGGACCCAGTACTTC
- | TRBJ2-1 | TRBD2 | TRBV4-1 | CASSQVLAGGRDEQFF | TGCGCCAGCAGCCAAGTACTAGCGGGAGGTAGGGATGAGCAGTTCTTC
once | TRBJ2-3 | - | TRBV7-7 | CASSLGEADTQYF | TGTGCTAGCAGCTTGGGGGAAGCAGATACGCAGTATTTT
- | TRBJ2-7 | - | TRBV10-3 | CAISESRGYPSYEQYF | TGTGCCATCAGTGAGTCGAGAGGATACCCTTCCTACGAGCAGTACTTC
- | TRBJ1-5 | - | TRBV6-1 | CASSVRQNQPQHF | TGTGCCAGCAGCGTTCGCCAAAATCAGCCCCAGCATTTT
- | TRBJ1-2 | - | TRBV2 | CASSPISGRYGYTF | TGTGCCAGCAGTCCCATTTCAGGGCGCTATGGCTACACCTTC
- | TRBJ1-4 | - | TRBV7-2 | CASSGPRGEKLFF | TGTGCCAGCAGTGGCCCGAGGGGGGAAAAACTGTTTTTT
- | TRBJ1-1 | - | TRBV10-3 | CAISGGEWATEAFF | TGTGCCATCAGTGGAGGTGAGTGGGCCACTGAAGCTTTCTTT
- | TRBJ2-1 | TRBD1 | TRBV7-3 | CASSYWTGRTQRNEQFF | TGTGCCAGCAGCTATTGGACAGGGAGGACGCAACGCAATGAGCAGTTCTTC
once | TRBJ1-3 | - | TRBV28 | CASSVYSGNTIYF | TGTGCCAGCAGTGTATACTCTGGAAACACCATATATTTT
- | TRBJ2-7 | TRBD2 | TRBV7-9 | CASTLSGGPYEQYF | TGTGCCAGCACCCTCTCGGGGGGGCCCTACGAGCAGTACTTC
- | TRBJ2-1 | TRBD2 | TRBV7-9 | CATQGGGRVNEQFF | TGTGCCACCCAAGGCGGCGGGAGGGTCAATGAGCAGTTCTTC
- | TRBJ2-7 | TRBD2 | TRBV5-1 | CASSLRPSGYYEQYF | TGCGCCAGCAGCTTGCGTCCTAGCGGATACTACGAGCAGTACTTC
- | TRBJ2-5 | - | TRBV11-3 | CASSSPGRQETQYF | TGTGCCAGCAGCTCACCGGGACGCCAAGAGACCCAGTACTTC
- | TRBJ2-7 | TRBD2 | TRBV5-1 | CASSFPAGGNYEQYF | TGCGCCAGCAGCTTCCCAGCGGGAGGTAACTACGAGCAGTACTTC
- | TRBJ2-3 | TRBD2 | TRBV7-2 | CASSSLLGEGLTDTQYF | TGTGCCAGCAGCTCCCTATTGGGGGAGGGCCTGACAGATACGCAGTATTTT
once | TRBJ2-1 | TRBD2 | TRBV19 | CATTTLGRRDNEQFF | TGTGCCACCACAACCCTCGGGAGGCGAGACAATGAGCAGTTCTTC
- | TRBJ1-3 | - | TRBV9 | CASSADSRSVGNTIYF | TGTGCCAGCAGCGCGGACAGCCGCTCTGTAGGAAACACCATATATTTT
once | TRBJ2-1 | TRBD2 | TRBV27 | CASSLWVAGGYNEQFF | TGTGCCAGCAGTCTCTGGGTAGCGGGAGGGTACAATGAGCAGTTCTTC
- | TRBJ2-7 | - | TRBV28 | CASSSPVFYEQYF | TGTGCCAGCAGTTCCCCAGTCTTCTACGAGCAGTACTTC
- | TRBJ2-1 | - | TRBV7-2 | CASSSFSSYNEQFF | TGTGCCAGCAGCTCGTTTAGCTCCTACAATGAGCAGTTCTTC
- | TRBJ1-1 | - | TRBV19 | CASSIVGGLGNTEAFF | TGTGCCAGTAGTATAGTCGGGGGGCTAGGAAACACTGAAGCTTTCTTT
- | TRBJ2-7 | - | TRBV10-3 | CAISESRSSYEQYF | TGTGCCATCAGTGAGTCGAGGTCGTCTTACGAGCAGTACTTC
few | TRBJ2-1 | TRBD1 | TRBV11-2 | CATLQGDAYDEQFF | TGTGCCACTCTACAGGGGGACGCGTACGATGAGCAGTTCTTC
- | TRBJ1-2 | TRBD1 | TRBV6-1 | CATSPTGSNYGYTF | TGTGCCACCTCCCCGACAGGGTCCAACTATGGCTACACCTTC
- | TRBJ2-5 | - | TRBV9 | CASSVQHSGQETQYF | TGTGCCAGCAGCGTCCAACATAGCGGACAAGAGACCCAGTACTTC
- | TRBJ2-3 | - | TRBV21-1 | CAGGPEGRCSGGQWGTDTQYF | TGTGCCGGAGGCCCTGAAGGTCGATGCTCCGGAGGGCAGTGGGGTACAGATACGCAGTATTTT
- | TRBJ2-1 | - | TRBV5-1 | CASSIGALNEQFF | TGCGCCAGCAGCATCGGGGCTCTCAATGAGCAGTTCTTC
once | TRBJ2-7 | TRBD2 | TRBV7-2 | CASSPGLAASSYEQYF | TGTGCCAGCAGCCCCGGACTAGCGGCAAGCTCCTACGAGCAGTACTTC
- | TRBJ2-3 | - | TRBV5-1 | CASSTTNTDTQYF | TGCGCCAGCAGCACCACCAACACAGATACGCAGTATTTT
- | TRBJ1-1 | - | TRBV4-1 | CASSQDRTTANTEAFF | TGCGCCAGCAGCCAAGATCGCACGACAGCGAACACTGAAGCTTTCTTT
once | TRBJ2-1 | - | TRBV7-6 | CASSLWTPLASAYNEQFF | TGTGCCAGCAGCTTATGGACCCCCCTAGCGTCCGCCTACAATGAGCAGTTCTTC
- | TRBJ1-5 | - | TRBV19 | CASSRPGRASNQPQHF | TGTGCCAGTAGTAGGCCAGGACGGGCTAGCAATCAGCCCCAGCATTTT
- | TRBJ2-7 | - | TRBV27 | CASSLRAGRTGFSYEQYF | TGTGCCAGCAGTTTAAGGGCCGGGAGGACAGGCTTCTCCTACGAGCAGTACTTC
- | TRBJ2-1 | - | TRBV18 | CASSPGVYEQFF | TGTGCCAGCTCACCTGGGGTATATGAGCAGTTCTTC
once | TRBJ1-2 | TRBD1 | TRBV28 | CASSLLAAGGVGYTF | TGTGCCAGCAGTTTATTGGCGGCAGGGGGCGTCGGCTACACCTTC
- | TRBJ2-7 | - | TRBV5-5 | CASSEGPYEQYF | TGTGCCAGCAGCGAGGGACCCTACGAGCAGTACTTC
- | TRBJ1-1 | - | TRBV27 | CASKPLGGTEAFF | TGTGCCAGCAAACCCTTGGGGGGCACTGAAGCTTTCTTT
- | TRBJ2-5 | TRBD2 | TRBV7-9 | CASANRLAGGGETQYF | TGTGCCAGCGCCAATCGACTAGCGGGAGGGGGAGAGACCCAGTACTTC
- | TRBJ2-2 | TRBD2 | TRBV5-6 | CASSPRRLAGAPGELFF | TGTGCCAGCAGCCCCCGACGCCTAGCGGGCGCCCCCGGGGAGCTGTTTTTT
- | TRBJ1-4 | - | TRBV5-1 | CASSLVAGEKLFF | TGCGCCAGCAGCTTGGTGGCTGGTGAAAAACTGTTTTTT
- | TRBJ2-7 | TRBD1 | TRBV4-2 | CASSQDIRDRGNYEQYF | TGTGCCAGCAGCCAAGATATTCGGGACAGGGGTAACTACGAGCAGTACTTC
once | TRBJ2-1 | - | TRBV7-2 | CASSSSAARNEQFF | TGTGCCAGCAGCTCGTCCGCGGCGCGCAATGAGCAGTTCTTC
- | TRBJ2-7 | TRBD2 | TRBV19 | CASSIASGLAGIYEQYF | TGTGCCAGTAGTATAGCTTCCGGACTAGCGGGGATATACGAGCAGTACTTC
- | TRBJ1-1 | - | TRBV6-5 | CASSSSRAGNTEAFF | TGTGCCAGCAGTAGCTCGCGGGCAGGAAACACTGAAGCTTTCTTT
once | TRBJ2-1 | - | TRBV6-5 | CASLFSRDSDNEQLF | TGTGCCAGCTTGTTCAGCCGGGACTCCGACAATGAGCAGCTCTTC
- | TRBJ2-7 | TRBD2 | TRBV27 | CASSLLGLAGVEQYF | TGTGCCAGCAGTTTATTAGGACTAGCGGGAGTCGAGCAGTACTTC
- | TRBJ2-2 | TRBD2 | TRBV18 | CASSPEAGANTGELFF | TGTGCCAGCTCACCTGAAGCGGGAGCGAACACCGGGGAGCTGTTTTTT
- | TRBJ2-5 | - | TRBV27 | CASSRLPAGPETQYF | TGTGCCAGCAGTCGCTTACCAGCGGGTCCAGAGACCCAGTACTTC
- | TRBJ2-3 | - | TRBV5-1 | CASTPDRSRTDTQYF | TGCGCCAGCACCCCCGATAGATCACGCACAGATACGCAGTATTTT
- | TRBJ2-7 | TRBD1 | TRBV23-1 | CASSQPGTEKAYEQYF | TGCGCCAGCAGTCAGCCCGGGACAGAAAAGGCCTACGAGCAGTACTTC